The present TCR beta chain was sequenced within a study of identical twins. Study-wide results and limits: Researchers reported excess low generation probability among twin-shared out-of-frame alpha sequences. Clonotypes of the beta chain that were abundant in cord blood carried fewer insertions (memory repertoires showed none).

A remark on this clonotype: Its antigen remains unknown.

A universal primer site came from template switching; cDNA carried unique molecular identifiers. TCRdb itself ran the 5' RACE reads through MiXCR, one entry per CDR3 protein. The table has 450,000 or so distinct CDR3 sequences, 14% seen once; the top ten hold roughly 0.5%. CDR1 DFQATT and CDR2 SNEGSKA come from the germline V gene (reference sequence). V lost 2 bases, J lost 0 bases, and 7 bases lay in between. CDR3 length: 13 residues. Separately, the same data were catalogued under a study of yellow fever vaccine responses in identical twins.

The chain uses TRBV20-1 and TRBJ1-1; D gene ambiguous. The TCR originated in a young woman in good health. Sequenced sample: CD4+ T cells sorted from blood. The CDR3: CSARKGLNTEAFF. CDR3 in DNA: TGCAGTGCTAGAAAGGGCCTGAACACTGAAGCTTTCTTT.